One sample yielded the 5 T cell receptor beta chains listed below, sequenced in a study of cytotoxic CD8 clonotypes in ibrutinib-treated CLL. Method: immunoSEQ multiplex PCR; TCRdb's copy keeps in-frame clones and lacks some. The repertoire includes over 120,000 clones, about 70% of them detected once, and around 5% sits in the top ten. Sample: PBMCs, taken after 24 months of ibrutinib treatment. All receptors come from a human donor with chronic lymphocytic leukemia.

The CDR3 loop reads CASSVRPGETQYF. CDR3 nucleotides: TGTGCCAGCAGCGTACGGCCCGGTGAGACCCAGTACTTC. J is TRBJ2-5 and V is TRBV9; D call uncertain. From germline, CDR1 is SGDLS and CDR2 YYNGEE. Trimming stripped 1 base from V and 5 bases from J, with 9 bases between. The CDR3 consists of 13 residues. The full variable domain, rest sourced from reference TRBV9 and TRBJ2-5, is DSGVTQTPKHLITATGQRVTLRCSPRSGDLSVYWYQQSLDQGLQFLIQYYNGEERAKGNILERFSAQQFPDLHSELNLSSLELGDSALYFCASSVRPGETQYFGPGTRLLVL.

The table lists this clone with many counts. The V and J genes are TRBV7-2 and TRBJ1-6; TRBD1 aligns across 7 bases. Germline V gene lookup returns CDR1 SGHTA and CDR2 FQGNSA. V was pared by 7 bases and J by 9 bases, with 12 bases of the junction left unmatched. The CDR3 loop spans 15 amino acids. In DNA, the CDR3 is TGTGCCAGCACCACCTACGGAGGGGGCGGTTCACCCCTCCACTTT. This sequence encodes CASTTYGGGGSPLHF.

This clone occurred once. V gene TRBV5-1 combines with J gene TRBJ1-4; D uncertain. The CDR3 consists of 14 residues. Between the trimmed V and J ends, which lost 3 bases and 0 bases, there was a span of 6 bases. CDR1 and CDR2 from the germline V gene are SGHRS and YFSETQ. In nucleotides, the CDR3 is TGCGCCAGCAGCTCATTTGCAACTAATGAAAAACTGTTTTTT. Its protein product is CASSSFATNEKLFF.

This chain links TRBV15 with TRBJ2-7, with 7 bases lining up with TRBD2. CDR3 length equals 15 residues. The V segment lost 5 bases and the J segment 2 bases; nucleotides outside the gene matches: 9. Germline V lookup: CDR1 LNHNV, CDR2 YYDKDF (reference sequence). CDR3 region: CATSVGTSGAYEQYF. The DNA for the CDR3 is TGTGCCACCAGCGTCGGCACAAGCGGGGCCTACGAGCAGTACTTC.

The CDR3 DNA is TGTGCCAGCTCACCGCCACAGCCCGAAAAACTGTTTTTT. Translation gives CASSPPQPEKLFF. The V gene is TRBV18, the J gene TRBJ1-4; no clear D. Germline V lookup: CDR1 KGHSH, CDR2 LQKENI. The CDR3 is made up of 13 amino acids. The ends were cut back, 3 bases at V and 8 bases at J, with 10 bases in the middle.